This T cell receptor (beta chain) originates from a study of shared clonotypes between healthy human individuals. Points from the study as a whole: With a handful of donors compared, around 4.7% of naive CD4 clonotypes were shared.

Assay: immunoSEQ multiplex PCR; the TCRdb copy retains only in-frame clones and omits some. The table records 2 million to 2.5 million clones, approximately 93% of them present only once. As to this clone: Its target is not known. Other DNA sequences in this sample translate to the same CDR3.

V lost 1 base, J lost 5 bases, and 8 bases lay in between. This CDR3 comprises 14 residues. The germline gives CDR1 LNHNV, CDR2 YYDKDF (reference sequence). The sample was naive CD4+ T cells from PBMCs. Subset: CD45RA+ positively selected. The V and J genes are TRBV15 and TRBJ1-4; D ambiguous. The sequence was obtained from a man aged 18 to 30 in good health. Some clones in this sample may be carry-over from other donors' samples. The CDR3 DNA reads TGTGCCACCAGCAGAGGGGTGAGCAATGAAAAACTGTTTTTT. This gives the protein CATSRGVSNEKLFF. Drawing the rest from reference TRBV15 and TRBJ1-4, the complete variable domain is DAMVIQNPRYQVTQFGKPVTLSCSQTLNHNVMYWYQQKSSQAPKLLFHYYDKDFNNEADTPDNFQSRRPNTSFCFLDIRSPGLGDTAMYLCATSRGVSNEKLFFGSGTQLSVL.